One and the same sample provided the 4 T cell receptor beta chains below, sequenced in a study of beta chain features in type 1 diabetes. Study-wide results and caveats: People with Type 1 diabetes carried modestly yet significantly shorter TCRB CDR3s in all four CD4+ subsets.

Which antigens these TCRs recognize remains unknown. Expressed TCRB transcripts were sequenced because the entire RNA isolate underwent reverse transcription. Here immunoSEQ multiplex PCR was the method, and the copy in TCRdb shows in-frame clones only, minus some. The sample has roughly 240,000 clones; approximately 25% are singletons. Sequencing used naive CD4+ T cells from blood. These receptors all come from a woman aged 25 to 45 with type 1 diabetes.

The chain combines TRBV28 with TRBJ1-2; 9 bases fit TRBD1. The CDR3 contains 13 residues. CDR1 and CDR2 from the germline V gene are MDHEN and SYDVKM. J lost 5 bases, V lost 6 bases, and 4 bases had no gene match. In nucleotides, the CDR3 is TGTGCCAGCAGGGCCGGACAGGGGTATGGCTACACCTTC. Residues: CASRAGQGYGYTF.

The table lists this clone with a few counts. CDR3 sequence: CASSRVSNQPQHF. The DNA for the CDR3 is TGTGCCAGCAGTCGAGTTAGCAATCAGCCCCAGCATTTT. The chain carries TRBV6-5 and TRBJ1-5, with unresolved D. The length of the CDR3 is 13 residues. V dropped 5 bases and J dropped 0 bases, with 5 bases sitting between them. From germline, CDR1 is MNHEY and CDR2 SVGAGI.

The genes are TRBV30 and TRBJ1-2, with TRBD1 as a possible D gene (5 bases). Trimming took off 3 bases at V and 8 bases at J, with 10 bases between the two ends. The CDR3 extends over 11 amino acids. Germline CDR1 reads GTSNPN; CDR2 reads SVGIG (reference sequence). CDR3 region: CAWSQRGGYTF. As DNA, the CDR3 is TGTGCCTGGAGCCAACGGGGGGGCTACACCTTC. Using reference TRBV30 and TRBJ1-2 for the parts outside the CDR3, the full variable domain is SQTIHQWPATLVQPVGSPLSLECTVEGTSNPNLYWYRQAAGRGLQLLFYSVGIGQISSEVPQNLSASRPQDRQFILSSKKLLLSDSGFYLCAWSQRGGYTFGSGTRLTVV.

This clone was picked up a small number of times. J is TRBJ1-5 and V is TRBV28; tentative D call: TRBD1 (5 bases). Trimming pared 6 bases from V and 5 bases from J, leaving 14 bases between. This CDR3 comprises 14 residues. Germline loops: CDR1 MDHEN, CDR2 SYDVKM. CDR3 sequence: CASSPHQGDQPQHF. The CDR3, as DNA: TGTGCCAGCAGCCCCCACCAGGGCGATCAGCCCCAGCATTTT.